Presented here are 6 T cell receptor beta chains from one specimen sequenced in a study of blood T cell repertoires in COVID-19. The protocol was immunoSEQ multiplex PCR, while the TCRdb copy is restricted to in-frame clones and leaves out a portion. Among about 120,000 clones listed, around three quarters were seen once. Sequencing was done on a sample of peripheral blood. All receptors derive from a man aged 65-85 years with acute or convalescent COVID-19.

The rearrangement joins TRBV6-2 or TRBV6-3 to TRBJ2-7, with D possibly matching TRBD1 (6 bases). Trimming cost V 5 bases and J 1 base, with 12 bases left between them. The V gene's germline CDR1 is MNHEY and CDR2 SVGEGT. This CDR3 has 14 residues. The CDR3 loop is CASSTVTGSYEQYF. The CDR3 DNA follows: TGTGCCAGCAGTACCGTGACAGGTTCCTACGAGCAGTACTTC.

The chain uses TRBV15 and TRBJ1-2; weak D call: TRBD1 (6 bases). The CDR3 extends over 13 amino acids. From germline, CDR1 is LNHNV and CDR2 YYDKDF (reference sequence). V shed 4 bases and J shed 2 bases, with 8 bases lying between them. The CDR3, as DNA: TGTGCCACCAGCATGCAGGGGAACTATGGCTACACCTTC. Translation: CATSMQGNYGYTF.

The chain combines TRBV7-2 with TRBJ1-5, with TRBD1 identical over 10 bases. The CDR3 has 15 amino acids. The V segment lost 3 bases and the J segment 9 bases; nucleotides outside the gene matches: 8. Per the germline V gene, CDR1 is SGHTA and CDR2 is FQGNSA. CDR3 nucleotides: TGTGCCAGCAGCTTCGGGACAGGGGACCTTCGGCCCCAGCATTTT. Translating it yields CASSFGTGDLRPQHF.

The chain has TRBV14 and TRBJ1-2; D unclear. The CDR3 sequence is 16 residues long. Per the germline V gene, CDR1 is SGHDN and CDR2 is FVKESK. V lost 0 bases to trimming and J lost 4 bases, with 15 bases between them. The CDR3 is CASSQEFPTTSYGYTF. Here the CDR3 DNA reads TGTGCCAGCAGCCAAGAATTTCCTACTACGAGCTATGGCTACACCTTC.

The CDR3 is CASSSLTSGGTPLQETQYF. CDR3 sequence (DNA): TGCGCCAGCAGCTCTTTGACTAGCGGGGGTACCCCACTCCAAGAGACCCAGTACTTC. The chain uses TRBV5-1 and TRBJ2-5; 12 nucleotides line up with TRBD2. The CDR3 sequence is 19 residues long. Germline CDR1 is SGHRS and CDR2 is YFSETQ. J gave up 1 base and V 3 bases, and 13 bases lay outside the gene matches.

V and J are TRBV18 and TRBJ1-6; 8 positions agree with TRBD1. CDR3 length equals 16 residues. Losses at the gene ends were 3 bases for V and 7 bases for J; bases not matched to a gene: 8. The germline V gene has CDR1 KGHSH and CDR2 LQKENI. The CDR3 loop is CASSPPGQGGNSPLHF. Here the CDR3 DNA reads TGTGCCAGCTCACCCCCAGGACAGGGAGGAAATTCACCCCTCCACTTT.